The next 21 T cell receptor beta chains were all read from a single sample in a study of a mutant IDH1 vaccine in newly diagnosed glioma listed by TCRdb under 2021. Antigens for these TCRs are unknown. The receptor library was made with the immunoSEQ multiplex PCR assay. TCRdb took this table from immuneACCESS and kept in-frame rearrangements with V and J called. Such tables lack part of the clones; where checked against another copy, unresolved V genes explain under half of the gap, and the rest is unexplained. The sample profile shows tens of thousands of clones; 82% of them were found once. Approximately 3.8% of the sample rests with the top ten. The time point label for this specimen denotes: week 47, end of study. Each vaccine dose, consisting of 300 ug of a 20-mer mutant IDH1 peptide in Montanide, was administered subcutaneously with topical imiquimod. The source material was PBMCs, sampled from a glioma patient whose treatment included an IDH1 peptide vaccine. These receptors originate from a man aged 35 to 55 with glioma. Some clones in this sample may be carry-over from other donors' samples.

J is TRBJ1-1 and V is TRBV5-6, with 8 bases that match TRBD1. With 0 bases clipped from V and 2 bases from J, the junction kept 6 bases outside the gene matches. Germline CDR1 and CDR2: SGHDT and YYEEEE. The CDR3 is 16 residues long. The CDR3 loop reads CASSLVQGQGNTEAFF. The CDR3 nucleotides are TGTGCCAGCAGCTTGGTCCAAGGACAGGGTAACACTGAAGCTTTCTTT. The entire variable domain, with the rest obtained from reference TRBV5-6 and TRBJ1-1, is as follows: DAGVTQSPTHLIKTRGQQVTLRCSPKSGHDTVSWYQQALGQGPQFIFQYYEEEERQRGNFPDRFSGHQFPNYSSELNVNALLLGDSALYLCASSLVQGQGNTEAFFGQGTRLTVV.

By sample fraction, this clone is medium-sized. CDR3 nucleotides: TGTGCTAGTGGTTTGAGACTAGCGGGGGGTGATGGAGATACGCAGTATTTT. This translates into CASGLRLAGGDGDTQYF. The chain carries TRBV12-5 and TRBJ2-3, with 13 nucleotides matching TRBD2. The CDR3 contains 17 residues. Germline loops: CDR1 LGHNT, CDR2 FRNRAP. Unmatched junction bases numbered 7, after V lost 2 bases and J lost 5 bases.

The chain uses TRBV5-4 and TRBJ2-6; D gene uncertain. V dropped 0 bases and J dropped 1 base, with 5 bases sitting between them. CDR1 SGHNT and CDR2 YYREEE come from the germline V gene (reference sequence). The CDR3 has 15 residues. The CDR3 sequence: CASSLAVSGANVLTF. The CDR3 DNA is TGTGCCAGCAGCTTGGCAGTATCTGGGGCCAACGTCCTGACTTTC.

This chain joins TRBV7-6 and TRBJ2-1; no firm D call. V dropped 3 bases and J dropped 6 bases, with 9 bases sitting between them. In germline, CDR1 is SGHVS, CDR2 FNYEAQ. There are 13 residues in the CDR3. The CDR3, as DNA: TGTGCCAGCAGCTTGGGAAGGGCCAATGAGCAGTTCTTC. Its translation: CASSLGRANEQFF. The full variable domain, in which reference TRBV7-6 and TRBJ2-1 provide the parts outside the CDR3, is GAGVSQSPRYKVTKRGQDVALRCDPISGHVSLYWYRQALGQGPEFLTYFNYEAQQDKSGLPNDRFSAERPEGSISTLTIQRTEQRDSAMYRCASSLGRANEQFFGPGTRLTVL.

The CDR3 reads CASSTQGNTEAFF. CDR3 sequence (DNA): TGTGCCAGCAGTACACAGGGGAACACTGAAGCTTTCTTT. V and J are TRBV28 and TRBJ1-1; tentative D call: TRBD1 (6 bases). The CDR3 spans 13 residues. V lost 5 bases to trimming and J lost 1 base, with 8 bases between them. From germline, CDR1 is MDHEN and CDR2 SYDVKM.

The gene calls are TRBV18 and TRBJ2-1, with D tentatively TRBD1 or TRBD2 (5 bases each). Trimming shortened V by 3 bases and J by 7 bases, and 16 bases separated the two germline ends. From germline, CDR1 is KGHSH and CDR2 LQKENI. This CDR3 has 15 residues. The CDR3 DNA sequence: TGTGCCAGCTCACCGCCCGGGACCCGGGGAAATGAGCAGTTCTTC. This codes for CASSPPGTRGNEQFF. Together with reference TRBV18 and TRBJ2-1, the CDR3 gives the full variable domain: NAGVMQNPRHLVRRRGQEARLRCSPMKGHSHVYWYRQLPEEGLKFMVYLQKENIIDESGMPKERFSAEFPKEGPSILRIQQVVRGDSAAYFCASSPPGTRGNEQFFGPGTRLTVL.

This clone was counted only a few times. V and J are TRBV30 and TRBJ1-5; no clear D. This CDR3 is built from 13 residues. Between the trimmed V and J ends, which lost 2 bases and 0 bases, there was a span of 5 bases. CDR1 and CDR2 from the germline V gene are GTSNPN and SVGIG (reference sequence). CDR3: CAWSLFSNQPQHF. For the CDR3, the DNA is TGTGCCTGGAGTCTCTTTAGCAATCAGCCCCAGCATTTT.

This sequence joins TRBV4-2 and TRBJ1-2; D is undetermined. Trimming took 0 bases from V and 7 from J, leaving 12 bases between them. The CDR3 extends over 14 amino acids. CDR1 LGHNA and CDR2 YNFKEQ come from the germline V gene. Here the CDR3 DNA reads TGTGCCAGCAGCCAAGATGTAGGAGCAACTGGCTACACCTTC. Residues: CASSQDVGATGYTF.

This clone was seen only once. The chain's CDR3 is CASSLGTTLQETQYF. CDR3 coding DNA: TGTGCCAGCAGCCTAGGTACAACTCTCCAAGAGACCCAGTACTTC. The gene calls are TRBV7-7 and TRBJ2-5, with no clear D. V was cut by 5 bases and J by 1 base, with 14 bases left in between. Germline lookup yields CDR1 SSHAT and CDR2 FNYEAQ (reference sequence). The length of the CDR3 is 15 residues.

V usage is TRBV5-4 and J usage is TRBJ1-4; D is unclear. From germline, CDR1 is SGHNT and CDR2 YYREEE (reference sequence). V was clipped by 0 bases and J by 8 bases, with 11 bases between them. This CDR3 has 14 residues. CDR3 loop: CASSLVIDPEKLFF. DNA for the CDR3: TGTGCCAGCAGCTTGGTGATTGACCCGGAAAAACTGTTTTTT.

CDR3 residues: CASSARWRDTEAFF. CDR3 sequence (DNA): TGTGCCAGCAGTGCAAGATGGAGGGACACTGAAGCTTTCTTT. V is TRBV7-8 and J is TRBJ1-1, with D unresolved. This CDR3 has 14 residues. V was trimmed by 6 bases and J by 3 bases, leaving 14 bases between them. Looked up from germline, CDR1 is SGHVS and CDR2 is FQNEAQ.

The J gene is TRBJ2-2, the V gene TRBV27; TRBD1 matches 7 bases. The germline V gene encodes CDR1 MNHEY and CDR2 SMNVEV (reference sequence). This CDR3 region has 15 residues. V gave up 4 bases and J gave up 2 bases; unmatched junction bases: 4. The CDR3 region is CASSSRDSNTGELFF. The CDR3 DNA is TGTGCCAGCAGTTCCCGGGACAGCAACACCGGGGAGCTGTTTTTT.

The chain employs TRBV4-2 and TRBJ1-2; D call uncertain. This CDR3 has 13 amino acids. Germline V gene sequence: CDR1 LGHNA, CDR2 YNFKEQ. V lost 1 base to trimming and J lost 8 bases, with 11 bases between them. CDR3 nucleotide sequence: TGTGCCAGCAGCCAAGTCCCGGGAACGGGCTACACCTTC. It codes for CASSQVPGTGYTF.

The chain uses TRBV20-1 and TRBJ1-1; D not resolved. Germline CDR1 and CDR2: DFQATT and SNEGSKA (reference sequence). The CDR3 totals 10 residues. Trimming took off 7 bases at V and 4 bases at J, with 7 bases between the two ends. This CDR3 reads CSVGPTEAFF. Here the CDR3 DNA reads TGCAGTGTCGGGCCCACTGAAGCTTTCTTT.

The chain employs TRBV6-1 and TRBJ1-4; a possible D gene is TRBD1 (6 bases). Germline values: CDR1 MNHNS, CDR2 SASEGT. The CDR3 runs to 14 residues. V lost 6 bases and J lost 8, with 16 bases in between. The CDR3 sequence is CASSGGGIEEKLFF. The CDR3 DNA is TGTGCCAGCAGCGGGGGGGGCATTGAGGAAAAACTGTTTTTT.

The rearrangement links TRBV2 to TRBJ1-5, with 8 bases that match TRBD1. Germline assignment: CDR1 SNHLY and CDR2 FYNNEI. The length of the CDR3 is 15 residues. J was trimmed by 7 bases and V by 6 bases; bases with no gene match: 11. The CDR3 is CASRPDRDSGQPQHF. CDR3 DNA sequence: TGTGCCAGCAGACCGGACAGGGACAGCGGGCAGCCCCAGCATTTT.

The chain uses TRBV7-9 and TRBJ1-3, with D tentatively TRBD1 (5 bases). Germline values: CDR1 SEHNR, CDR2 FQNEAQ (reference sequence). V shed 5 bases and J shed 2 bases, with 16 bases lying between them. This CDR3 region has 16 residues. CDR3 loop: CASSDSGVETGNTIYF. CDR3 nucleotides: TGTGCCAGCAGCGACTCGGGGGTCGAGACTGGAAACACCATATATTTT.

The J gene is TRBJ2-7, the V gene TRBV7-2; D is unclear. V dropped 0 bases and J dropped 2 bases, with 11 bases sitting between them. CDR3 length: 15 residues. The V gene's germline CDR1 is SGHTA and CDR2 FQGNSA. In DNA, the CDR3 is TGTGCCAGCAGCTTAGCGCTAGTAGACGCCTACGAGCAGTACTTC. Amino acid sequence: CASSLALVDAYEQYF.

In this sample, this clone turned up a few times. CDR3 bases: TGTGCCAGTAGAATTCCAAAAGGGGGCAATCAGCCCCAGCATTTT. It is translated as CASRIPKGGNQPQHF. V and J are TRBV19 and TRBJ1-5; possibly TRBD1 for D (5 bases). This CDR3 contains 15 residues. Germline CDR1 is LNHDA and CDR2 is SQIVND (reference sequence). Trimming cost V 6 bases and J 2 bases, with 14 bases left between them. The full variable domain, in which reference TRBV19 and TRBJ1-5 provide the parts outside the CDR3, is DGGITQSPKYLFRKEGQNVTLSCEQNLNHDAMYWYRQDPGQGLRLIYYSQIVNDFQKGDIAEGYSVSREKKESFPLTVTSAQKNPTAFYLCASRIPKGGNQPQHFGDGTRLSIL.

The chain joins TRBV11-2 to TRBJ2-2; D gene uncertain. Trimming removed 3 bases at V and 4 bases at J, with 12 bases between. This CDR3 contains 15 residues. CDR1 is SGHAT and CDR2 is FQNNGV in the germline V gene. The CDR3 DNA is TGTGCCAGCAGCTTCGATTACGGGTCCACCGGGGAGCTGTTTTTT. Encoded protein: CASSFDYGSTGELFF.

V gene TRBV19 combines with J gene TRBJ2-2; perhaps TRBD2 as D (7 bases). CDR1 and CDR2 from the germline V gene are LNHDA and SQIVND (reference sequence). The CDR3 sequence is 15 residues long. V dropped 3 bases and J dropped 3 bases, with 11 bases sitting between them. The chain's CDR3 is CASSMGGAYTGELFF. CDR3 in DNA: TGTGCCAGTAGTATGGGGGGGGCGTACACCGGGGAGCTGTTTTTT.